Each of the 26 T cell receptor beta chains below was sequenced from the same sample in a study of blood T cell repertoires in COVID-19. Assay used: immunoSEQ multiplex PCR; TCRdb lists only in-frame clones, some missing. The sample includes approximately 170,000 clones, around 82% of them seen just once. The sequenced material came from PBMCs or T cells enriched from blood (not recorded which). These receptors all stem from a man aged 40-49 years who had recovered from COVID-19.

The chain recombines TRBV30 with TRBJ1-2, with a tentative D call TRBD1 (6 bases). Deletions cut 3 bases from V and 6 bases from J, with 14 bases between. CDR1 is GTSNPN and CDR2 is SVGIG in the germline V gene (reference sequence). The CDR3 totals 13 residues. The CDR3 coding sequence is TGTGCCTGGAGCCTAGCAGGGGTCGATGGCTACACCTTC. This sequence encodes CAWSLAGVDGYTF. Together with reference TRBV30 and TRBJ1-2, the CDR3 gives the full variable domain: SQTIHQWPATLVQPVGSPLSLECTVEGTSNPNLYWYRQAAGRGLQLLFYSVGIGQISSEVPQNLSASRPQDRQFILSSKKLLLSDSGFYLCAWSLAGVDGYTFGSGTRLTVV.

The CDR3 spells CASSVLGRGGTGYEQYV. The CDR3 nucleotides read TGTGCCAGCAGCGTCCTAGGGCGGGGGGGCACGGGATACGAGCAGTACGTC. V usage is TRBV14 and J usage is TRBJ2-7, with 9 bases aligning to TRBD2. The CDR3 spans 17 residues. The ends lost 5 bases at V and 4 bases at J; junction bases unmatched: 15. Germline-derived CDR1 and CDR2 are SGHDN and FVKESK.

The chain joins TRBV5-1 to TRBJ2-2, with TRBD2 identical over 10 bases. The germline V gene has CDR1 SGHRS and CDR2 YFSETQ. The V and J ends lost 4 bases and 1 base, in that order; junction bases with no gene match: 13. This CDR3 region has 19 residues. The CDR3 here is CASSLDPPSGGRNTGELFF. CDR3 nucleotides: TGCGCCAGCAGCCTGGACCCCCCTAGCGGGGGCCGGAACACCGGGGAGCTGTTTTTT.

On this clone: The sample carries other DNA sequences with the same CDR3. This chain joins TRBV5-4 and TRBJ2-3, with D possibly being TRBD2 (6 bases). Germline V lookup: CDR1 SGHNT, CDR2 YYREEE (reference sequence). Trimming cost V 4 bases and J 6 bases, with 15 bases left between them. The length of the CDR3 is 14 residues. This CDR3 reads CASSRRGGADTQYF. CDR3 DNA sequence: TGTGCCAGCAGCCGCCGCGGAGGGGCGGATACGCAGTATTTT.

In nucleotides, the CDR3 is TGCGCCAGCAGCTCCCAAGGGGCAGGGGCCTACAATGAGCAGTTCTTC. Encoded protein: CASSSQGAGAYNEQFF. This chain links TRBV5-1 with TRBJ2-1; the D gene is possibly TRBD1 (6 bases). The CDR3 sequence is 16 residues long. Trimming cost V 3 bases and J 2 bases, with 15 bases left between them. CDR1 SGHRS and CDR2 YFSETQ come from the germline V gene.

This clone was seen only once. The V and J genes are TRBV19 and TRBJ1-2; unclear D gene. V was cut by 5 bases and J by 6 bases, with 16 bases left in between. CDR3 length: 14 residues. Germline-derived CDR1 and CDR2 are LNHDA and SQIVND (reference sequence). CDR3 region: CASSRLSGGNGYTF. In nucleotides, the CDR3 is TGTGCCAGTAGTCGGCTCTCTGGCGGGAATGGCTACACCTTC.

This clone was seen a handful of times. The chain uses TRBV29-1 and TRBJ1-2; 11 bases line up with TRBD1. The V and J ends lost 7 bases and 4 bases, in that order; junction bases with no gene match: 26. Germline lookup yields CDR1 SQVTM and CDR2 ANQGSEA. The CDR3 loop spans 20 amino acids. The CDR3 region is CSASIRQGTGGSMMVYGYTF. The DNA of the CDR3 is TGCAGCGCCTCTATACGGCAGGGGACAGGGGGTAGCATGATGGTCTATGGCTACACCTTC. Supplemented by reference TRBV29-1 and TRBJ1-2, the full variable domain reads SAVISQKPSRDICQRGTSLTIQCQVDSQVTMMFWYRQQPGQSLTLIATANQGSEATYESGFVIDKFPISRPNLTFSTLTVSNMSPEDSSIYLCSASIRQGTGGSMMVYGYTFGSGTRLTVV.

V gene TRBV11-2 combines with J gene TRBJ2-7; the match to TRBD2 covers 7 bases. This CDR3 is 14 amino acids long. The germline CDR1 and CDR2 sequences are SGHAT and FQNNGV. V gave up 5 bases and J gave up 3 bases; unmatched junction bases: 7. This CDR3 is CASSPAGVHYEQYV. CDR3 nucleotide sequence: TGTGCCAGCAGCCCTGCGGGGGTGCACTACGAGCAGTACGTC.

This chain joins TRBV29-1 and TRBJ2-7; unclear D gene. The germline V and J ends were trimmed by 2 bases and 2 bases, with 4 bases remaining between them. Germline loops: CDR1 SQVTM, CDR2 ANQGSEA. CDR3 length equals 11 residues. In nucleotides, the CDR3 is TGCAGCGTTGAAACGGCCTACGAGCAGTACTTC. It translates to CSVETAYEQYF.

V usage is TRBV18 and J usage is TRBJ1-2; TRBD1 is a possible D gene (5 bases). The V gene lost 0 bases and the J gene lost 5 bases, with 10 bases spanning the gap. CDR1 and CDR2 (germline): KGHSH, LQKENI. This CDR3 is built from 14 residues. The CDR3 is CASSPPGPGYGYTF. CDR3 nucleotide sequence: TGTGCCAGCTCACCACCGGGCCCAGGGTATGGCTACACCTTC.

V is TRBV19 and J is TRBJ1-1; TRBD1 might be the D (6 bases). This CDR3 has 13 amino acids. Germline V lookup: CDR1 LNHDA, CDR2 SQIVND (reference sequence). V gave up 6 bases and J gave up 8 bases, with 16 bases separating them. The DNA for the CDR3 is TGTGCCAGTAGCCCTTCGAACAGGGCCGAAGCTTTCTTT. Translating it yields CASSPSNRAEAFF. Complete variable domain (other parts from reference TRBV19 and TRBJ1-1): DGGITQSPKYLFRKEGQNVTLSCEQNLNHDAMYWYRQDPGQGLRLIYYSQIVNDFQKGDIAEGYSVSREKKESFPLTVTSAQKNPTAFYLCASSPSNRAEAFFGQGTRLTVV.

The DNA for the CDR3 is TGTGCCAGCAGTCCAGCTAGCGGCGCCCTGGGGGATACGCAGTATTTT. This sequence encodes CASSPASGALGDTQYF. V is TRBV7-9 and J is TRBJ2-3; the match to TRBD2 covers 7 bases. CDR1 and CDR2 from the germline V gene are SEHNR and FQNEAQ (reference sequence). The CDR3 is made up of 16 amino acids. V lost 6 bases, J lost 6 bases, and 15 bases stayed unmatched.

The chain links TRBV5-1 to TRBJ1-1; no clear D gene. This CDR3 contains 14 residues. The V end was cut by 0 bases, the J end by 0 bases, with 6 bases between. From germline, CDR1 is SGHRS and CDR2 YFSETQ. This CDR3 is CASSLASVNTEAFF. DNA of the CDR3: TGCGCCAGCAGCTTGGCCTCGGTGAACACTGAAGCTTTCTTT.

This clone was recorded once. J is TRBJ2-1 and V is TRBV6-5; D perhaps matches TRBD1 (5 bases). Germline V lookup: CDR1 MNHEY, CDR2 SVGAGI. Deletions cut 11 bases from V and 8 bases from J, with 22 bases between. The CDR3 covers 14 residues. In DNA form, the CDR3 reads TGTGCCTCCCATCAGGGCGCTCCTGCGGATGAGCAGTTCTTC. Its translation is CASHQGAPADEQFF.

The chain uses TRBV5-1 and TRBJ2-2, with a possible D match to TRBD2 (6 bases). Germline V gene data show CDR1 as SGHRS and CDR2 as YFSETQ. This CDR3 region has 15 residues. Deletions cut 4 bases from V and 4 bases from J, with 14 bases between. The CDR3 loop is CASSPGGGSTGELFF. The CDR3 bases are TGCGCCAGCAGCCCCGGTGGGGGGAGCACCGGGGAGCTGTTTTTT. Filled out from reference TRBV5-1 and TRBJ2-2, the complete variable domain reads KAGVTQTPRYLIKTRGQQVTLSCSPISGHRSVSWYQQTPGQGLQFLFEYFSETQRNKGNFPGRFSGRQFSNSRSEMNVSTLELGDSALYLCASSPGGGSTGELFFGEGSRLTVL.

This chain connects TRBV9 to TRBJ1-1; D may be TRBD1 (5 bases). The ends were cut back, 0 bases at V and 1 base at J, with 10 bases in the middle. The germline V gene encodes CDR1 SGDLS and CDR2 YYNGEE. This CDR3 comprises 15 residues. The chain's CDR3 is CASSVAGQGNTEAFF. The DNA for the CDR3 is TGTGCCAGCAGCGTAGCTGGGCAGGGGAACACTGAAGCTTTCTTT.

This clone was counted between two and nine times. In nucleotides, the CDR3 is TGTGCCAGCTCTCTGCCTTCGGGACAGGGCAACTATGGCTACACCTTC. Protein product: CASSLPSGQGNYGYTF. The chain couples TRBV18 to TRBJ1-2, with 9 bases matching TRBD1. With 6 bases clipped from V and 2 bases from J, the junction kept 10 bases outside the gene matches. The CDR3 length is 16 residues. Germline V lookup: CDR1 KGHSH, CDR2 LQKENI.

This clone was counted once. V is TRBV5-1 and J is TRBJ2-5; 8 positions match TRBD2. The ends lost 4 bases at V and 2 bases at J; junction bases unmatched: 1. CDR1 is SGHRS and CDR2 is YFSETQ in the germline V gene. This CDR3 contains 13 residues. Here the CDR3 DNA reads TGCGCCAGCAGCACTAGCGGACAAGAGACCCAGTACTTC. Amino acid sequence: CASSTSGQETQYF.

The J gene is TRBJ2-1, the V gene TRBV5-1; 14 bases match TRBD2. Germline CDR1 is SGHRS and CDR2 is YFSETQ. V was clipped by 4 bases and J by 2 bases; unmatched bases: 8. This CDR3 is built from 18 residues. CDR3 in amino acids: CASSPGRGLAGAYNEQFF. CDR3 DNA sequence: TGCGCCAGCAGCCCGGGGAGGGGACTAGCGGGGGCCTACAATGAGCAGTTCTTC.

The CDR3 nucleotides read TGCGCCAGCAGCTCAAGTCAGATCTATGGCTACACCTTC. This translates into CASSSSQIYGYTF. The J gene is TRBJ1-2, the V gene TRBV5-1, with no clear D. The CDR3 contains 13 residues. Trimming took off 3 bases at V and 4 bases at J, with 10 bases between the two ends. Per the germline V gene, CDR1 is SGHRS and CDR2 is YFSETQ.

The CDR3 sequence is CASSRGATNTGELFF. The CDR3 bases are TGTGCCAGCAGCCGGGGGGCCACGAACACCGGGGAGCTGTTTTTT. The V and J genes are TRBV5-6 and TRBJ2-2; TRBD2 might be the D (7 bases). Trimming took off 4 bases at V and 0 bases at J, with 10 bases between the two ends. CDR3 length: 15 residues. CDR1 and CDR2 from the germline V gene are SGHDT and YYEEEE.

The rearrangement uses TRBV5-1 and TRBJ2-1; 7 nucleotides agree with TRBD2. V trimming: 6 bases; J trimming: 2 bases; junction bases outside the gene matches: 20. The CDR3 covers 19 residues. Per germline, CDR1 SGHRS and CDR2 YFSETQ. CDR3 nucleotides: TGCGCCAGCACCCACCTGGGGGGAGGGTCTACTAGTCCCTACAATGAGCAGTTCTTC. Translating it yields CASTHLGGGSTSPYNEQFF.

This clone has a handful of counts. Because the CDR3's place on the DNA is in doubt, the DNA is left out and the CDR3 is given as listed by TCRdb. This sequence joins TRBV4-1 and TRBJ1-6. CDR1 MGHRA and CDR2 YSYEKL come from the germline V gene. Inclusive of both ends, the CDR3 amounts to 14 amino acids. CDR3: CASSQVGGGSVRNF.

This clone was counted a few times. The rearrangement joins TRBV3-1 (or the pseudogene TRBV3-2) to TRBJ1-1; a weak D match, TRBD1 (5 bases). Germline CDR1 is LGHDT and CDR2 is YNNKEL (reference sequence). CDR3 length: 11 amino acids. Trimming shortened V by 1 base and J by 9 bases, and 6 bases separated the two germline ends. The CDR3 DNA sequence: TGTGCCAGCAGCCAAGGACAGAAAGCTTTCTTT. Translated: CASSQGQKAFF.

CDR3 residues: CASSRTSGGRPPNTGELFF. For the CDR3, the DNA is TGTGCCAGCTCTCGGACTAGCGGGGGACGCCCACCGAACACCGGGGAGCTGTTTTTT. This chain links TRBV18 with TRBJ2-2, with 13 bases fitting TRBD2. CDR1 and CDR2 (germline): KGHSH, LQKENI. J lost 0 bases, V lost 6 bases, and 10 bases had no gene match. The CDR3 runs to 19 residues.

This chain links TRBV27 with TRBJ1-6; D ambiguous. The CDR3 contains 16 residues. V lost 6 bases, J lost 0 bases, and 12 bases lay in between. Per germline, CDR1 MNHEY and CDR2 SMNVEV (reference sequence). In DNA form, the CDR3 reads TGTGCCAGCAGAGATACAATATCCTCCTATAATTCACCCCTCCACTTT. Protein product: CASRDTISSYNSPLHF.